This entry concerns a single T cell receptor (beta chain). Germline CDR1 and CDR2: SGHKS and YYEKEE (reference sequence). This CDR3 is built from 16 residues. V dropped 4 bases and J dropped 0 bases, with 16 bases sitting between them. The source of the sample is a study of blood T cell repertoires in COVID-19. Original analysis: The assay estimated nucleated cells by amplifying reference gene primers. The repertoire was sequenced with immunoSEQ multiplex PCR; TCRdb's copy has only in-frame clones and lacks some. From that table come the V and J calls and clone size; the DNA was used to work out D and trimming. In the table there are about 150,000 clones, over 70% of which are singletons.

What was sequenced was peripheral blood. This chain uses TRBV5-5 with TRBJ1-1; D gene uncertain. This clonotype was obtained from a woman in her sixties or seventies with acute or convalescent COVID-19. DNA for the CDR3: TGTGCCAGCAGCCCCGTAGAGGTCATGATGAACACTGAAGCTTTCTTT. Residues: CASSPVEVMMNTEAFF.